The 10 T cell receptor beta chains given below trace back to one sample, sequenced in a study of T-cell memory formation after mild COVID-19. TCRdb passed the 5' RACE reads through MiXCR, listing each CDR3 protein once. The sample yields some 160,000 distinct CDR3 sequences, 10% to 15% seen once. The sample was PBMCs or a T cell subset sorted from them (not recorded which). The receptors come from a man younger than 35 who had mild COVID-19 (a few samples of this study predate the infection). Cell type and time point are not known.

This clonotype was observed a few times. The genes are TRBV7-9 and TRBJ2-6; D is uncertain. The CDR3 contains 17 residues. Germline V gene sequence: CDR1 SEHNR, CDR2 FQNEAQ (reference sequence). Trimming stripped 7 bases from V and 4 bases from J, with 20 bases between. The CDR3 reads CASTHPTGSAGANVLTF. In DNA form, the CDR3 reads TGTGCCAGCACCCATCCCACCGGCAGTGCCGGGGCCAACGTCCTGACTTTC.

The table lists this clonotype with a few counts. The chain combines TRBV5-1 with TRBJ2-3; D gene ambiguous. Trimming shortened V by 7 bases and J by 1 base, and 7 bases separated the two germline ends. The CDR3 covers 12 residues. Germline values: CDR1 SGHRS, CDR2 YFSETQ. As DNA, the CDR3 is TGCGCCAGCGCCCTCGGCACAGATACGCAGTATTTT. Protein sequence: CASALGTDTQYF. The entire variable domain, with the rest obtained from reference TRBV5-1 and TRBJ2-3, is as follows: KAGVTQTPRYLIKTRGQQVTLSCSPISGHRSVSWYQQTPGQGLQFLFEYFSETQRNKGNFPGRFSGRQFSNSRSEMNVSTLELGDSALYLCASALGTDTQYFGPGTRLTVL.

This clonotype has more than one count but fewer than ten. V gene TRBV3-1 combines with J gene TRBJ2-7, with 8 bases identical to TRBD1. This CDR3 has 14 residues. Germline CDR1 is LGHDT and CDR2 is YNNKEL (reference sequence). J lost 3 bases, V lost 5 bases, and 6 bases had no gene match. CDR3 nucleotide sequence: TGTGCCAGCAGCTCGTGGACAGGGATCTACGAGCAGTACTTC. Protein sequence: CASSSWTGIYEQYF.

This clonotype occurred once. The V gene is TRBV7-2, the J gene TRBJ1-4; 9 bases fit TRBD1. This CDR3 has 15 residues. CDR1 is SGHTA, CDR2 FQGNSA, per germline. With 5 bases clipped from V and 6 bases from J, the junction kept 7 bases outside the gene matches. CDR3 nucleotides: TGTGCCAGCAGCCGCAACAGGGGGCCGGATGAAAAACTGTTTTTT. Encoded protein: CASSRNRGPDEKLFF.

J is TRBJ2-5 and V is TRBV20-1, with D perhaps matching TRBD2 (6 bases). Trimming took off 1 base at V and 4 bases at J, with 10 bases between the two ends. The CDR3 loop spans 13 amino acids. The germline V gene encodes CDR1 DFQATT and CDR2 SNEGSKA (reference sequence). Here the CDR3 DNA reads TGCAGTGCTAGAGTCGCCGGGAGAGAGACCCAGTACTTC. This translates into CSARVAGRETQYF.

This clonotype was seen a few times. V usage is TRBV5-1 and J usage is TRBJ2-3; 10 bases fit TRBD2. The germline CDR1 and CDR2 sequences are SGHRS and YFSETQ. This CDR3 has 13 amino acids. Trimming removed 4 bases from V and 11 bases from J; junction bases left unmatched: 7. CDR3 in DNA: TGCGCCAGCAGCATCCTAGCGGGGGCGTTGCAGTATTTT. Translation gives CASSILAGALQYF.

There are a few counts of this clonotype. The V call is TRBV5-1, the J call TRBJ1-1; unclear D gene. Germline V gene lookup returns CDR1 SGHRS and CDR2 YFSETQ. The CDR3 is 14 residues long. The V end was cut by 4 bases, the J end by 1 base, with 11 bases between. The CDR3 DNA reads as TGCGCCAGCAGCCGTCTAAATGCGAACACTGAAGCTTTCTTT. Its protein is CASSRLNANTEAFF.

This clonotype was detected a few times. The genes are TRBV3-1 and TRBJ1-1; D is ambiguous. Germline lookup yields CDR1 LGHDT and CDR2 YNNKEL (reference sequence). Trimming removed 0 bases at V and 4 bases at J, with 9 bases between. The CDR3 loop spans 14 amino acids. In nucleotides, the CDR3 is TGTGCCAGCAGCCAAGACGGAGCGGGCACTGAAGCTTTCTTT. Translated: CASSQDGAGTEAFF.

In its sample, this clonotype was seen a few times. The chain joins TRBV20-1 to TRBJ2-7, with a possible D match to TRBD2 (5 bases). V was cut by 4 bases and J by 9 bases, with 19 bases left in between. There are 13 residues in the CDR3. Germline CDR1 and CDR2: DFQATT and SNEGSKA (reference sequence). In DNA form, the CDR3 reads TGCAGTGCTAAAACCGAGGCTAGCAAGCCGCAGTACGTC. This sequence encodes CSAKTEASKPQYV.

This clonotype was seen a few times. CDR3 loop: CASSFPGASQYF. The DNA of the CDR3 is TGTGCCAGCAGTTTCCCGGGGGCGTCCCAGTACTTC. The chain recombines TRBV28 with TRBJ2-5; either TRBD1 or TRBD2 may fit D (6 bases each). Germline CDR1 and CDR2: MDHEN and SYDVKM. V gave up 3 bases and J gave up 9 bases, with 11 bases separating them. The CDR3 contains 12 residues. Using reference TRBV28 and TRBJ2-5 for the parts outside the CDR3, the full variable domain is DVKVTQSSRYLVKRTGEKVFLECVQDMDHENMFWYRQDPGLGLRLIYFSYDVKMKEKGDIPEGYSVSREKKERFSLILESASTNQTSMYLCASSFPGASQYFGPGTRLLVL.